Listed below are T cell receptor beta chains from one sample, sequenced in a study of blood T cell repertoires in COVID-19. Assay used: immunoSEQ multiplex PCR; TCRdb lists only in-frame clones, some missing. In the table there are around 250,000 clones, approximately 82% of which are singletons. Sequenced input: PBMCs or T cells enriched from blood (not recorded which). These receptor sequences come from a man aged 35 to 55 who had been exposed to COVID-19. CDR3s include the opening cysteine and the closing phenylalanine or tryptophan. For some rows the clone size is stated as once, few or many, or as a class when expanded; others skip it.

>TRBV7-9|14|-|TRBJ1-1
CASSETQGNTEAFF
>TRBV11-2|14|-|TRBJ1-5
CASSQTYSNQPQHF
>TRBV29-1|12|-|TRBJ1-2
CSVDKENYGYTF
>TRBV11-2|13|-|TRBJ1-1
CASSLRGNTEAFF
>TRBV7-9|17|-|TRBJ2-7
CASSPTWTSGSVVEQYF
>TRBV7-2|17|-|TRBJ2-5
CASSLQYSAGGRETQYF
>TRBV5-1|15|few|TRBJ2-1
CASSLGPAVPNEQFF
>TRBV27|14|-|TRBJ1-6
CASSLDTRRVSLHF
>TRBV24-1|15|-|TRBJ2-5
CATSDAIDSQETQYF
>TRBV5-5|15|-|TRBJ2-7
CASSLRDRGNHEQYF
>TRBV19|19|once|TRBJ1-5
CASRDYRDTIVVSNQPQHF
>TRBV16|15|-|TRBJ1-5
CASSQRTGPDQPQHF
>TRBV27|19|-|TRBJ2-1
CASSPRSGLAGVSYNEQFF
>TRBV5-1|14|-|TRBJ2-2
CASSPPGRVGELFF
>TRBV19|14|-|TRBJ1-1
CASSWAGVGTEAFF
>TRBV19|12|-|TRBJ2-5
CASIRGRETQYF
>TRBV30|13|once|TRBJ1-2
CAYHQDRGSGYTF
>TRBV19|19|-|TRBJ2-7
CARDAWGHPLELSSYEQYF
>TRBV19|18|many|TRBJ1-2
CASSIALYRGSTNYGYTF
>TRBV9|13|once|TRBJ2-1
CASSVAGEGEQFF
>TRBV18|14|-|TRBJ1-2
CASSRGDRAGGYTF
>TRBV5-1|12|once|TRBJ2-3
CASSPSTDTQYF
>TRBV3-1/TRBV3-2|15|-|TRBJ1-3
CASSPTGQGGYTIYF
>TRBV14|14|-|TRBJ1-2
CASSRRYSGGGYTF
>TRBV13|16|-|TRBJ2-1
CASSLLLAGAINEQFF
>TRBV27|14|-|TRBJ1-2
CASRIQGEAPGYTF
>TRBV4-1|15|-|TRBJ1-2
CASSLRDRGHGGYTF
>TRBV10-3|13|-|TRBJ2-3
CAISEGAPDTQYF
>TRBV5-1|16|-|TRBJ1-1
CASSPGTGGLGTEAFF
>TRBV11-2|13|-|TRBJ1-1
CASSLGGNTEAFF
>TRBV7-8|15|-|TRBJ1-1
CASSLQQGAGTEAFF
>TRBV5-1|14|few|TRBJ2-2
CASKRQGGAGELFF
>TRBV19|13|-|TRBJ2-7
CASSSHSYYEQYF
>TRBV12-5|15|-|TRBJ1-1
CASGLVQVSPFKAFF
>TRBV5-1|16|-|TRBJ1-6
CASSLVKSSYNSPLHF
>TRBV27|15|-|TRBJ1-5
CASSSGQGSNQPQHF
>TRBV5-5|15|-|TRBJ1-5
CASSLVTGGLQPQHF
>TRBV5-6|16|-|TRBJ2-2
CASSFIGTGGTGELFF
>TRBV5-4|14|-|TRBJ1-2
CASQSSGINYGYTF
>TRBV5-6|16|-|TRBJ1-1
CASSWRTGWPHTEAFF
>TRBV4-1|17|-|TRBJ1-2
CASSQRRMTGFLYGYTF
>TRBV29-1|12|once|TRBJ1-1
CSVGQGNTEAFF
>TRBV5-4|17|once|TRBJ1-3
CASSQDFTGALGNTIYF